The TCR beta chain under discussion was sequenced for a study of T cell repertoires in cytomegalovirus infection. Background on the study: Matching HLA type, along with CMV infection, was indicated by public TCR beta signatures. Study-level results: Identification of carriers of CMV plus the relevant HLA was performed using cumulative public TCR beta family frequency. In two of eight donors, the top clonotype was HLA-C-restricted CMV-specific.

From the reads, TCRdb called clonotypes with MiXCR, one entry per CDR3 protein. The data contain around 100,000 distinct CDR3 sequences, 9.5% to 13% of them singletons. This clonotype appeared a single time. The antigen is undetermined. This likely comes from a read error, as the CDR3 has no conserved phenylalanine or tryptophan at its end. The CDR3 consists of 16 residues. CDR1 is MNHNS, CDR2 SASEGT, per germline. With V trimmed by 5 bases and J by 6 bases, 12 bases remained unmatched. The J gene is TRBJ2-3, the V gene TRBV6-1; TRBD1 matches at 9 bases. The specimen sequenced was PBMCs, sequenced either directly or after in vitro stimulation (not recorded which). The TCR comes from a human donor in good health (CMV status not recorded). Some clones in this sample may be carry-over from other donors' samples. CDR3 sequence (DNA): TGTGCCAGCAGTCGGATACCGGGACAGGGATTCGATACGCAGTATCTT. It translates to CASSRIPGQGFDTQYL.